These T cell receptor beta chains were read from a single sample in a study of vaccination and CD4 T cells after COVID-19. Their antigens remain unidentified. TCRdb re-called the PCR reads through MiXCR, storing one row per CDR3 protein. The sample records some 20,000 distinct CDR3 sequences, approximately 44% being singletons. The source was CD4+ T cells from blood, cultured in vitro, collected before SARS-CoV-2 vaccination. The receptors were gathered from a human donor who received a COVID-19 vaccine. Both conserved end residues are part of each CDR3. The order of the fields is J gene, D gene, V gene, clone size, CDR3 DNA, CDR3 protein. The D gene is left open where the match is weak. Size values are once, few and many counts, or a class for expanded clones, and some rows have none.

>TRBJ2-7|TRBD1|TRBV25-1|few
TGTGCCAGCAGTGAATGGGGACAGGGAGGGTCCTACGAGCAGTACTTC
CASSEWGQGGSYEQYF
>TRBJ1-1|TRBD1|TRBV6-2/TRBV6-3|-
TGTGCCAGCAGTTATGGTCGGCAGGGGGCTGCTATGAACACTGAAGCTTTCTTT
CASSYGRQGAAMNTEAFF
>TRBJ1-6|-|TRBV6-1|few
TGTGCCAGCAGTGAAGTGGCAGGGAATTCACCCCTCCACTTT
CASSEVAGNSPLHF
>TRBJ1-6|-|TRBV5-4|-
TGTGCCAGCAGCTCGACAAGAAATTCACCCCTCCACTTT
CASSSTRNSPLHF
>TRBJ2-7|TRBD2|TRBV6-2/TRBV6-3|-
TGTGCCAGCAGTTACCCAGCGGGGGGGAGCTCCTACGAGCAGTACTTC
CASSYPAGGSSYEQYF
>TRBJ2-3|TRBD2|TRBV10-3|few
TGTGCCATCAGCGCGGGACTAGCGAGCACAGATACGCAGTATTTT
CAISAGLASTDTQYF
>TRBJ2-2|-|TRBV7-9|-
TGTGCCAGCAGACCTAGTGGGGCGACCGCCGGGGAGCTGTTTTTT
CASRPSGATAGELFF
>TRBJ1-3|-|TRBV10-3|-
TGTGCCATCAGTGAGTCGACATCGGCGGGGGCCTCTGGAAACACCATATATTTT
CAISESTSAGASGNTIYF
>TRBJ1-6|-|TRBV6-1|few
TGTGCCAGCAGCGAAGACAGGAATAATTCACCCCTCCACTTT
CASSEDRNNSPLHF
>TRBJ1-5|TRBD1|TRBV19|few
TGTGCCAGTAGGGACAGGGGGCTTCAGCCCCAGCATTTT
CASRDRGLQPQHF
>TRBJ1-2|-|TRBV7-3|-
TGTGCCAGCAGCTCCAAACAGATTGACTATGGCTACACCTTC
CASSSKQIDYGYTF
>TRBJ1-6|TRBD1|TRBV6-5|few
TGTGCCAGCAGTTATTCGGACAGGGGGTTGTCTTCACCCCTCCACTTT
CASSYSDRGLSSPLHF
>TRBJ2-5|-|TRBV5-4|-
TGTGCCAGCAGCTTGGATCTAGCGGAGACCCAGTACTTC
CASSLDLAETQYF
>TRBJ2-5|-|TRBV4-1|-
TGCGCCAGCAGCCAAGACTCGACTAGACCAGAGACCCAGTACTTC
CASSQDSTRPETQYF
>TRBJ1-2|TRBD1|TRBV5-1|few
TGCGCCAGCAGCTTTATACAGGGGAGGGAAGGCTACACCTTC
CASSFIQGREGYTF
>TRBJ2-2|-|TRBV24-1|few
TGTGCCACTTCATCGACCACCGGGGAGCTGTTTTTT
CATSSTTGELFF
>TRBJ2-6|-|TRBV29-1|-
TGCAGCGTTGAAATCTCTACTGGTGCTTTGATTTCTGGGGCCAACGTCCTGACTTTC
CSVEISTGALISGANVLTF